What follows are 12 T cell receptor beta chains derived from one specimen sequenced in a study of post-analysis software for immune sequencing data. For these receptors, no antigen is known. Prepared libraries of TCR beta cDNA carried unique molecular identifiers. One entry per CDR3 protein results from TCRdb running MiXCR on the PCR reads. The sample consists of roughly 540,000 distinct CDR3 sequences, around 34% of them appearing once. Whole-study findings and limits: Elevated frequency relative to controls characterized about 5 TRBV segments in patients, TRBV5-6, TRBV5-1 and TRBV20-1 among them.

The sequenced material came from blood. Source of these receptors: a girl aged 2-17 years with multiple sclerosis.

In its sample, this clonotype was seen a few times. V is TRBV29-1 and J is TRBJ1-1; a weak D match, TRBD1 (6 bases). The V end lost 7 bases, the J end lost 3 bases, and 15 bases lay between the germline ends. There are 13 residues in the CDR3. CDR1 and CDR2 (germline): SQVTM, ANQGSEA. CDR3 nucleotide sequence: TGCAGCGCCATATCACAGGGTGACACTGAAGCTTTCTTT. Its protein is CSAISQGDTEAFF.

For this clonotype: As the CDR3 is not closed by the conserved phenylalanine or tryptophan, this likely results from a read error. This chain's CDR3 is CASSLSQPGNQETQYY. CDR3 DNA sequence: TGCGCCAGCAGCTTGAGTCAGCCGGGTAACCAAGAGACCCAGTACTAC. The chain has TRBV5-1 and TRBJ2-5; D is undetermined. This CDR3 is built from 16 residues. The V end was cut by 1 base, the J end by 0 bases, with 13 bases between. The germline gives CDR1 SGHRS, CDR2 YFSETQ.

This clonotype was observed a handful of times. The chain has TRBV7-3 and TRBJ1-2; perhaps TRBD1 as D (6 bases). The V end lost 5 bases, the J end lost 5 bases, and 18 bases lay between the germline ends. CDR1 is SGHTA, CDR2 FQGTGA, per germline. The CDR3 consists of 15 residues. Here the CDR3 DNA reads TGTGCCAGCAGCCCCCGGCAGGGGCTTTGGTATGGCTACACCTTC. The encoded protein is CASSPRQGLWYGYTF.

This clonotype turned up a few times. This sequence joins TRBV7-6 and TRBJ2-7, with TRBD1 matching 7 bases. The CDR3 has 15 amino acids. Germline-derived CDR1 and CDR2 are SGHVS and FNYEAQ. The V segment lost 1 base and the J segment 5 bases; nucleotides outside the gene matches: 8. CDR3 amino acids: CASSLGPTGCNEQYF. CDR3 nucleotides: TGTGCCAGCAGCTTAGGGCCGACAGGGTGCAACGAGCAGTACTTC.

This chain joins TRBV5-1 and TRBJ2-5, with TRBD1 identical over 8 bases. In germline, CDR1 is SGHRS, CDR2 YFSETQ. V shed 0 bases and J 1 base; nucleotides not matched to a gene: 8. The CDR3 loop spans 17 amino acids. CDR3 nucleotide sequence: TGCGCCAGCAGCTTGGATGTAACAGGGGGGATCCAAGAGACCCAGTACTTC. The encoded protein is CASSLDVTGGIQETQYF.

This clonotype has a handful of counts. This chain joins TRBV29-1 and TRBJ1-2; D gene unclear. The CDR3 covers 13 residues. Deletions cut 6 bases from V and 4 bases from J, with 15 bases between. Germline V gene sequence: CDR1 SQVTM, CDR2 ANQGSEA. The chain's CDR3 is CSVPKEGVYGYTF. CDR3 DNA sequence: TGCAGCGTGCCAAAAGAAGGAGTCTATGGCTACACCTTC.

This chain uses TRBV12-3 or TRBV12-4 with TRBJ2-1, with no clear D. The length of the CDR3 is 13 residues. V lost 6 bases to trimming and J lost 8 bases, with 14 bases between them. The CDR3 DNA sequence: TGTGCCAGCAGCTGGGCCCTGCTATATGAGCAGTTCTTC. Encoded protein: CASSWALLYEQFF.

This chain joins TRBV20-1 and TRBJ1-2; 7 positions agree with TRBD1. With V trimmed by 5 bases and J by 12 bases, 15 bases remained unmatched. The CDR3 contains 13 residues. Germline lookup yields CDR1 DFQATT and CDR2 SNEGSKA (reference sequence). CDR3 amino acids: CSASKPRQGMHTF. The CDR3 DNA sequence: TGCAGTGCTTCCAAACCTCGACAGGGAATGCACACCTTC.

The J gene is TRBJ1-1, the V gene TRBV7-2; the D is unclear. Germline loops: CDR1 SGHTA, CDR2 FQGNSA. Trimming removed 5 bases at V and 8 bases at J, with 12 bases between. The CDR3 spans 12 residues. The CDR3 DNA sequence: TGTGCCAGCAGCCCCTATGGCCGGGAAGCTTTCTTT. This codes for CASSPYGREAFF.

V gene TRBV5-5 combines with J gene TRBJ2-7; D gene unclear. Trimming left V 7 bases short and J 0 bases short, with 11 bases between. CDR1 is SGHKS, CDR2 YYEKEE, per germline (reference sequence). The CDR3 is 13 amino acids. For the CDR3, the DNA is TGTGCCAGCCCCCCTGGCGCCTCCTACGAGCAGTACTTC. Translation: CASPPGASYEQYF.

In the case of this clonotype: This could be a read error, since a much larger clone is one nucleotide away. The chain is built from TRBV14 and TRBJ2-5, with D hard to call. The V and J ends lost 0 bases and 5 bases respectively, with 1 base between them. CDR1 and CDR2 from the germline V gene are SGHDN and FVKESK. The CDR3 extends over 11 amino acids. The CDR3 here is CASSQDETQYF. DNA for the CDR3: TGTGCCAGCAGCCAAGATGAGACCCAGTACTTC.

The V call is TRBV11-2, the J call TRBJ2-1, with 7 nucleotides matching TRBD2. The CDR3 contains 18 residues. V dropped 3 bases and J dropped 5; count of bases not matched to a gene: 16. CDR1 and CDR2 (germline): SGHAT, FQNNGV. The CDR3 DNA reads as TGTGCCAGCAGCTTTAGGACTAGGGGCTTGGCGGACCACAATGAGCAGTTCTTC. Amino acid sequence: CASSFRTRGLADHNEQFF. The full variable domain, completed using reference TRBV11-2 and TRBJ2-1, is EAGVAQSPRYKIIEKRQSVAFWCNPISGHATLYWYQQILGQGPKLLIQFQNNGVVDDSQLPKDRFSAERLKGVDSTLKIQPAKLEDSAVYLCASSFRTRGLADHNEQFFGPGTRLTVL.